The clone carrying this T cell receptor beta chain showed up just a few times. CDR3 size: 15 residues. In germline, CDR1 is LGHNA, CDR2 YSLEER. The V end was cut by 3 bases, the J end by 6 bases, with 15 bases between. TCRdb analysed the RT-PCR reads with MiXCR anew, one entry per CDR3 protein. The sample lists under 500,000 distinct CDR3 sequences, 10% to 11% occurring once. The sample is drawn from a study of response to subunit inactivated influenza vaccine. The origin of this receptor is a man in his fifties who received an inactivated influenza vaccine. The chain uses TRBV4-3 and TRBJ1-5, with D possibly matching TRBD1 (5 bases). Sequenced here: PBMCs from blood, sampled roughly 6 weeks after vaccination. DNA for the CDR3: TGCGCCAGCAGCCAGGCGGCGTGGGGGGGTCAGCCCCAGCATTTT. The encoded protein is CASSQAAWGGQPQHF.